This entry concerns a single TCR beta chain. The data derive from a study of blood T cell repertoires in COVID-19. Study overall: The United States, Italy and Spain supplied acute and convalescent COVID-19 samples. Nucleic acid was either cDNA or gDNA, and it came from T cells, B-cell-depleted T cells, or PBMCs.

In the authors' methods: Amplification of reference gene primers provided the estimated nucleated cell counts. Sequenced by immunoSEQ multiplex PCR; TCRdb stores in-frame clones only, minus some. V, J and clone size are those of that table, while D and trimming were read from the DNA. Among approximately 69,000 clones, about four fifths were seen once, and the ten largest hold 40% to 50%. This CDR3 has 12 residues. Looked up from germline, CDR1 is SEHNR and CDR2 is FQNEAQ (reference sequence). Trimming took off 8 bases at V and 6 bases at J, with 13 bases between the two ends. Sequences were obtained from peripheral blood. V usage is TRBV7-9 and J usage is TRBJ1-1, with D unclear. The sequence was obtained from a human donor in a cohort sampled during active COVID-19. CDR3 region: CASSLRWAEAFF. In nucleotides, the CDR3 is TGTGCCAGCTCACTACGGTGGGCTGAAGCTTTCTTT.